This record looks at one T cell receptor (beta chain) sequence and its context. Its antigen is currently unknown. CDR1 is WSHSY, CDR2 SAAADI, per germline. Losses at the gene ends were 0 bases for V and 7 bases for J; bases not matched to a gene: 8. CDR3 size: 18 residues. This sample was taken from a study of cytomegalovirus exposure and HLA in healthy donors. Broader study findings: For presence/absence analyses, sequencing depth was assumed to be roughly uniform across donors. Reports indicated that the classifier achieved high specificity and sensitivity in diagnosing cytomegalovirus status.

It was with 60 Vbeta and 13 Jbeta primers that the PCR ran. Profiling relied on immunoSEQ multiplex PCR, and the TCRdb table lists in-frame clones only, not all of them. The table has roughly 99,000 clones, approximately 73% seen once. The chain uses TRBV10-2 and TRBJ2-2; 13 bases align to TRBD2. The sequence was collected from a man aged 30-40 years in good health and CMV-seronegative. What was sequenced was PBMCs. The CDR3 here is CASSESRTSGGSSGELFF. CDR3 DNA: TGCGCCAGCAGTGAGTCCCGGACTAGCGGGGGATCGAGCGGGGAGCTGTTTTTT.